The 18 T cell receptor beta chains reported below all come from one sample, sequenced in a study of CD8 T cells in ankylosing spondylitis (dated 2017 in TCRdb). The library was produced with 5' RACE. TCRdb names Illumina HiSeq 2500 as the instrument used. TCRdb passed the public sequencing reads through fastp at Q25 and MiXCR, retaining productive beta sequences. CDR3 protein duplicates are merged, each entry listing the most common genes and DNA. The sample table shows fewer than 400,000 distinct CDR3 sequences, and approximately 14% are seen once. Less than 1.1% of the sample lies in the top ten. Source material: blood, either unsorted or a sorted T cell fraction (not recorded which). The receptors shown here come from a male donor with ankylosing spondylitis or in good health (not recorded which).

This clonotype was counted between two and nine times. The chain carries TRBV5-1 and TRBJ1-1; weak D call: TRBD1 (5 bases). This CDR3 is 15 amino acids long. The germline V and J ends were trimmed by 0 bases and 1 base, with 10 bases remaining between them. Germline assignment: CDR1 SGHRS and CDR2 YFSETQ. As DNA, the CDR3 is TGCGCCAGCAGCTTGGGACAGTTTCCGAACACTGAAGCTTTCTTT. It translates to CASSLGQFPNTEAFF.

This clonotype was observed a handful of times. The V call is TRBV10-3, the J call TRBJ1-1, with no clear D. Germline values: CDR1 ENHRY, CDR2 SYGVKD. The V end lost 0 bases, the J end lost 5 bases, and 10 bases lay between the germline ends. The CDR3 extends over 14 amino acids. CDR3: CAISESGRSTEAFF. CDR3 coding DNA: TGTGCCATCAGTGAGTCTGGTCGGAGTACTGAAGCTTTCTTT.

Ten or more counts support this clonotype. The genes are TRBV29-1 and TRBJ1-1, with a possible D match to TRBD1 (5 bases). This CDR3 is 14 amino acids long. With 7 bases removed from V and 4 bases from J, the gap between germline ends came to 19 bases. Germline CDR1 and CDR2: SQVTM and ANQGSEA. The CDR3: CSAGTFGGSTEAFF. In nucleotides, the CDR3 is TGCAGCGCAGGAACGTTTGGGGGTTCCACTGAAGCTTTCTTT. Using reference TRBV29-1 and TRBJ1-1 for the parts outside the CDR3, the full variable domain is SAVISQKPSRDICQRGTSLTIQCQVDSQVTMMFWYRQQPGQSLTLIATANQGSEATYESGFVIDKFPISRPNLTFSTLTVSNMSPEDSSIYLCSAGTFGGSTEAFFGQGTRLTVV.

This clonotype has more than one count but fewer than ten. The chain is built from TRBV10-3 and TRBJ2-1, with TRBD2 matching over 11 bases. CDR1 is ENHRY and CDR2 is SYGVKD in the germline V gene. Trimming cost V 2 bases and J 5 bases; bases outside gene matches: 8. CDR3 size: 17 residues. CDR3 coding DNA: TGTGCCATCAGTGAGGGGTTAGCGGGAGGGCCCGACAATGAGCAGTTCTTC. It specifies CAISEGLAGGPDNEQFF.

CDR3 amino acids: CASSQAQPDTQYF. The DNA of the CDR3 is TGCGCCAGCAGCCAAGCCCAGCCAGATACGCAGTATTTT. The rearrangement joins TRBV4-1 to TRBJ2-3, with D hard to call. The germline V gene has CDR1 MGHRA and CDR2 YSYEKL. The CDR3 is 13 residues long. Trimming stripped 1 base from V and 4 bases from J, with 6 bases between.

The chain is built from TRBV20-1 and TRBJ2-2, with TRBD2 matching 10 bases. The length of the CDR3 is 16 residues. Germline V gives CDR1 DFQATT, CDR2 SNEGSKA (reference sequence). Losses at the gene ends were 0 bases for V and 7 bases for J; bases not matched to a gene: 8. The CDR3 loop reads CSARDSSGGAIGELFF. CDR3 bases: TGCAGTGCTAGAGACAGCAGCGGGGGGGCCATCGGGGAGCTGTTTTTT.

The rearrangement uses TRBV18 and TRBJ2-1; D remains unclear. The CDR3 extends over 16 amino acids. In germline, CDR1 is KGHSH, CDR2 LQKENI. V was pared by 3 bases and J by 6 bases, with 18 bases between. CDR3 coding DNA: TGTGCCAGCTCACCCTCAGACCCTAGAGTAGGCAATGAGCAGTTCTTC. The encoded protein is CASSPSDPRVGNEQFF.

This clonotype was seen repeatedly, ten times or more. V usage is TRBV29-1 and J usage is TRBJ2-1, with 9 bases lining up with TRBD2. The CDR3 covers 14 residues. From germline, CDR1 is SQVTM and CDR2 ANQGSEA. V gave up 3 bases and J gave up 6 bases; unmatched junction bases: 6. The CDR3 region is CSVDPSGVTNEQFF. The CDR3, as DNA: TGCAGCGTTGATCCTAGCGGGGTCACCAATGAGCAGTTCTTC.

This clonotype was picked up many times. DNA for the CDR3: TGCAGTGCCCCGGGGGAGAACACTGAAGCTTTCTTT. It specifies CSAPGENTEAFF. V gene TRBV20-1 combines with J gene TRBJ1-1; possibly TRBD1 for D (5 bases). Trimming stripped 6 bases from V and 1 base from J, with 9 bases between. The CDR3 is 12 amino acids. Germline lookup yields CDR1 DFQATT and CDR2 SNEGSKA (reference sequence).

The chain joins TRBV12-3 or TRBV12-4 to TRBJ2-7, with unresolved D. Trimming took off 4 bases at V and 5 bases at J, with 15 bases between the two ends. The CDR3 runs 14 residues. The CDR3 bases are TGTGCCAGCAGTTCGACGGGCGAGAGGAACGAGCAGTACTTC. Translated: CASSSTGERNEQYF.

The chain is built from TRBV5-5 and TRBJ2-7; the match to TRBD2 covers 12 bases. Germline loops: CDR1 SGHKS, CDR2 YYEKEE (reference sequence). There are 17 residues in the CDR3. J lost 2 bases, V lost 1 base, and 7 bases had no gene match. Written as DNA, the CDR3 is TGTGCCAGCAGCTTGACTAGCGGGGGGCCGAGCCCCTACGAGCAGTACTTC. Translation gives CASSLTSGGPSPYEQYF. Together with reference TRBV5-5 and TRBJ2-7, the CDR3 gives the full variable domain: DAGVTQSPTHLIKTRGQQVTLRCSPISGHKSVSWYQQVLGQGPQFIFQYYEKEERGRGNFPDRFSARQFPNYSSELNVNALLLGDSALYLCASSLTSGGPSPYEQYFGPGTRLTVT.

This clonotype occurred a few times. The chain carries TRBV5-1 and TRBJ1-4; no definite D call. Germline V gene lookup returns CDR1 SGHRS and CDR2 YFSETQ. CDR3 size: 16 residues. Trimming took 1 base from V and 0 from J, leaving 10 bases between them. CDR3 sequence (DNA): TGCGCCAGCAGCTTGAATAGGCCTGCAACTAATGAAAAACTGTTTTTT. The encoded protein is CASSLNRPATNEKLFF.

This clonotype was counted a few times. The chain uses TRBV6-5 and TRBJ1-2, with D hard to call. This CDR3 comprises 12 residues. Germline loops: CDR1 MNHEY, CDR2 SVGAGI. Trimming took 6 bases from V and 5 from J, leaving 10 bases between them. CDR3 DNA: TGTGCCAGCAGCTCGGATGAGTATGGCTACACCTTC. It translates to CASSSDEYGYTF.

This clonotype was seen only a few times. This chain uses TRBV27 with TRBJ1-5; 8 bases match TRBD1. The junction had 5 bases not matched to a gene; V was cut back by 5 bases and J by 2 bases. Germline V gene sequence: CDR1 MNHEY, CDR2 SMNVEV (reference sequence). CDR3 size: 15 residues. The CDR3 DNA is TGTGCCAGCAGTGGACAGGGCGGCGGCAATCAGCCCCAGCATTTT. This sequence encodes CASSGQGGGNQPQHF.

This rearrangement joins TRBV6-1 to TRBJ1-2, with TRBD1 identical over 7 bases. J was trimmed by 0 bases and V by 5 bases; bases with no gene match: 3. Per germline, CDR1 MNHNS and CDR2 SASEGT. The CDR3 length is 14 residues. The CDR3 sequence: CASSRGTANYGYTF. The CDR3 nucleotides read TGTGCCAGCAGTCGTGGGACAGCTAACTATGGCTACACCTTC.

This clonotype was seen a handful of times. The rearrangement joins TRBV5-1 to TRBJ1-4, with D perhaps matching TRBD1 (6 bases). Germline V lookup: CDR1 SGHRS, CDR2 YFSETQ. Trimming shortened V by 5 bases and J by 4 bases, and 15 bases separated the two germline ends. The CDR3 consists of 15 residues. Here the CDR3 reads CASRELQGLNEKLFF. CDR3 nucleotides: TGCGCCAGCAGAGAACTACAGGGCCTTAATGAAAAACTGTTTTTT. The full variable domain, with the rest looked up from reference TRBV5-1 and TRBJ1-4, is KAGVTQTPRYLIKTRGQQVTLSCSPISGHRSVSWYQQTPGQGLQFLFEYFSETQRNKGNFPGRFSGRQFSNSRSEMNVSTLELGDSALYLCASRELQGLNEKLFFGSGTQLSVL.

This clonotype was detected a few times. This rearrangement joins TRBV29-1 to TRBJ2-1, with unresolved D. CDR1 is SQVTM and CDR2 is ANQGSEA in the germline V gene. Deletions cut 2 bases from V and 0 bases from J, with 8 bases between. The CDR3 is made up of 14 amino acids. CDR3 in amino acids: CSVERASSYNEQFF. The CDR3 DNA reads as TGCAGCGTTGAACGGGCGAGCTCCTACAATGAGCAGTTCTTC.

This clonotype has ten or more counts. This sequence joins TRBV12-3 or TRBV12-4 and TRBJ1-5; tentative D call: TRBD1 (6 bases). The CDR3 contains 13 residues. V lost 5 bases and J lost 5, with 10 bases in between. Here the CDR3 reads CASSTGWDQPQHF. CDR3 bases: TGTGCCAGCAGTACAGGGTGGGATCAGCCCCAGCATTTT.